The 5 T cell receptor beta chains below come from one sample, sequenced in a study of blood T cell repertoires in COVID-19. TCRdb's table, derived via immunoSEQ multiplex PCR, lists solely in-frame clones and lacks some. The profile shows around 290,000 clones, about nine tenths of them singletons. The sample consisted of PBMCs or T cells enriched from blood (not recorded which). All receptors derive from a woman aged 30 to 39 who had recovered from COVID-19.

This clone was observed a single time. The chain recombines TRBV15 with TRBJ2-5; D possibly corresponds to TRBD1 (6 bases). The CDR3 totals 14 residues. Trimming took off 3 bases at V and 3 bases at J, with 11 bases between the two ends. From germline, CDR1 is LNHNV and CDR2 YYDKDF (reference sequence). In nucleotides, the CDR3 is TGTGCCACCAGCAGTTCCCGGACAGAAGAGACCCAGTACTTC. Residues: CATSSSRTEETQYF.

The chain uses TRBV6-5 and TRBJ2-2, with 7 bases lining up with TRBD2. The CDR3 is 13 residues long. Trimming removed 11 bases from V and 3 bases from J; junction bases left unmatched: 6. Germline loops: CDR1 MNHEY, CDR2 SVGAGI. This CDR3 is CAGRDYHTGELFF. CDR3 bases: TGTGCCGGCCGGGACTACCACACCGGGGAGCTGTTTTTT.

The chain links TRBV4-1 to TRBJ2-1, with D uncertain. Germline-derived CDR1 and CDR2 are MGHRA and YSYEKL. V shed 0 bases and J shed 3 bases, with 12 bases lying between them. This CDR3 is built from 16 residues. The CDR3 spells CASSQEESLLYNEQFF. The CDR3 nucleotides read TGCGCCAGCAGCCAAGAAGAGTCCCTTCTCTACAATGAGCAGTTCTTC.

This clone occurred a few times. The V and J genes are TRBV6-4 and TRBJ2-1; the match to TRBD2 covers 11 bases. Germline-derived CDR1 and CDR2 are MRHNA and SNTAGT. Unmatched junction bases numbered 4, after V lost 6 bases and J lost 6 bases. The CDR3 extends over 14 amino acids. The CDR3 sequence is CASSPGTSGNEQFF. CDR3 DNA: TGTGCCAGCAGCCCCGGGACTAGCGGCAATGAGCAGTTCTTC.

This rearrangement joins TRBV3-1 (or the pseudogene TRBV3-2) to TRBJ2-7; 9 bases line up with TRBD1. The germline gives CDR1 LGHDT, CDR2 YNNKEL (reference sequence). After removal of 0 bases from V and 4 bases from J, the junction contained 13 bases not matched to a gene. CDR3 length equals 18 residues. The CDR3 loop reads CASSQDRASGTGSYEQYF. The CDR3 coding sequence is TGTGCCAGCAGCCAAGATCGGGCCTCCGGGACAGGGTCTTACGAGCAGTACTTC.